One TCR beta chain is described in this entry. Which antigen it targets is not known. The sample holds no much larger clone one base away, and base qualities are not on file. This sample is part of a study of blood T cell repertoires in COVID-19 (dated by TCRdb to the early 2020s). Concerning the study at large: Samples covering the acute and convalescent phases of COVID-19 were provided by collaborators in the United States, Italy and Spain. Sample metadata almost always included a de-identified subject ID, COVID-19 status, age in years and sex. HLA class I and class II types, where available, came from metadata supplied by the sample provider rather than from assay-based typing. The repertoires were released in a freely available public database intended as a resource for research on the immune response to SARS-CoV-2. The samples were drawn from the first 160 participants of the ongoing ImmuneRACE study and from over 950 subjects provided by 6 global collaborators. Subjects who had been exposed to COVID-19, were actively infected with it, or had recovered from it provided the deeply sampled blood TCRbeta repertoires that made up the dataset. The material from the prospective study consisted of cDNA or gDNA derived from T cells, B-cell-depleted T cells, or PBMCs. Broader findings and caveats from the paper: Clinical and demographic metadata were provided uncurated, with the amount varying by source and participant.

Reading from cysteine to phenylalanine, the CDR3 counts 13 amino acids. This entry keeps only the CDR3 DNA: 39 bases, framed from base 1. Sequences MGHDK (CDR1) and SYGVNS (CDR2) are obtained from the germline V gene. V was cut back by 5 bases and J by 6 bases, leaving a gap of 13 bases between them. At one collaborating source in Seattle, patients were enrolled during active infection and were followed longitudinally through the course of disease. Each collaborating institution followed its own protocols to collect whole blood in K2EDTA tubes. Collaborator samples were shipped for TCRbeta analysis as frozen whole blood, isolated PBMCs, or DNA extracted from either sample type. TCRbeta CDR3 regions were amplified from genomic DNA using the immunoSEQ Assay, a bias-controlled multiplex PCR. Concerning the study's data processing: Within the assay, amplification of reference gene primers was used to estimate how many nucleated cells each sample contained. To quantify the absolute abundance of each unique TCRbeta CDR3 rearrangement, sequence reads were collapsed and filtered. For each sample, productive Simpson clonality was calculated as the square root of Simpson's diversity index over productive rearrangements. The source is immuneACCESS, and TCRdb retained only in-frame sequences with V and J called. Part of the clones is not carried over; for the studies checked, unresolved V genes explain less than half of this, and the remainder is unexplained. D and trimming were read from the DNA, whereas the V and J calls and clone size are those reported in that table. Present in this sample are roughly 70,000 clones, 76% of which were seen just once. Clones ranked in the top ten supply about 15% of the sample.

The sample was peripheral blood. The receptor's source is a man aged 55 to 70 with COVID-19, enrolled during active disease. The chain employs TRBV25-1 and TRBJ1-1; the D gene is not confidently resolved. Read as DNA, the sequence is TGTGCCAGCAGTATAATTTCCGGGGCTGAAGCTTTCTTT. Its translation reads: CASSIISGAEAFF. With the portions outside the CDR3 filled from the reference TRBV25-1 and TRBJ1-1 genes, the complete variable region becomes EADIYQTPRYLVIGTGKKITLECSQTMGHDKMYWYQQDPGMELHLIHYSYGVNSTEKGDLSSESTVSRIRTEHFPLTLESARPSHTSQYLCASSIISGAEAFFGQGTRLTVV.